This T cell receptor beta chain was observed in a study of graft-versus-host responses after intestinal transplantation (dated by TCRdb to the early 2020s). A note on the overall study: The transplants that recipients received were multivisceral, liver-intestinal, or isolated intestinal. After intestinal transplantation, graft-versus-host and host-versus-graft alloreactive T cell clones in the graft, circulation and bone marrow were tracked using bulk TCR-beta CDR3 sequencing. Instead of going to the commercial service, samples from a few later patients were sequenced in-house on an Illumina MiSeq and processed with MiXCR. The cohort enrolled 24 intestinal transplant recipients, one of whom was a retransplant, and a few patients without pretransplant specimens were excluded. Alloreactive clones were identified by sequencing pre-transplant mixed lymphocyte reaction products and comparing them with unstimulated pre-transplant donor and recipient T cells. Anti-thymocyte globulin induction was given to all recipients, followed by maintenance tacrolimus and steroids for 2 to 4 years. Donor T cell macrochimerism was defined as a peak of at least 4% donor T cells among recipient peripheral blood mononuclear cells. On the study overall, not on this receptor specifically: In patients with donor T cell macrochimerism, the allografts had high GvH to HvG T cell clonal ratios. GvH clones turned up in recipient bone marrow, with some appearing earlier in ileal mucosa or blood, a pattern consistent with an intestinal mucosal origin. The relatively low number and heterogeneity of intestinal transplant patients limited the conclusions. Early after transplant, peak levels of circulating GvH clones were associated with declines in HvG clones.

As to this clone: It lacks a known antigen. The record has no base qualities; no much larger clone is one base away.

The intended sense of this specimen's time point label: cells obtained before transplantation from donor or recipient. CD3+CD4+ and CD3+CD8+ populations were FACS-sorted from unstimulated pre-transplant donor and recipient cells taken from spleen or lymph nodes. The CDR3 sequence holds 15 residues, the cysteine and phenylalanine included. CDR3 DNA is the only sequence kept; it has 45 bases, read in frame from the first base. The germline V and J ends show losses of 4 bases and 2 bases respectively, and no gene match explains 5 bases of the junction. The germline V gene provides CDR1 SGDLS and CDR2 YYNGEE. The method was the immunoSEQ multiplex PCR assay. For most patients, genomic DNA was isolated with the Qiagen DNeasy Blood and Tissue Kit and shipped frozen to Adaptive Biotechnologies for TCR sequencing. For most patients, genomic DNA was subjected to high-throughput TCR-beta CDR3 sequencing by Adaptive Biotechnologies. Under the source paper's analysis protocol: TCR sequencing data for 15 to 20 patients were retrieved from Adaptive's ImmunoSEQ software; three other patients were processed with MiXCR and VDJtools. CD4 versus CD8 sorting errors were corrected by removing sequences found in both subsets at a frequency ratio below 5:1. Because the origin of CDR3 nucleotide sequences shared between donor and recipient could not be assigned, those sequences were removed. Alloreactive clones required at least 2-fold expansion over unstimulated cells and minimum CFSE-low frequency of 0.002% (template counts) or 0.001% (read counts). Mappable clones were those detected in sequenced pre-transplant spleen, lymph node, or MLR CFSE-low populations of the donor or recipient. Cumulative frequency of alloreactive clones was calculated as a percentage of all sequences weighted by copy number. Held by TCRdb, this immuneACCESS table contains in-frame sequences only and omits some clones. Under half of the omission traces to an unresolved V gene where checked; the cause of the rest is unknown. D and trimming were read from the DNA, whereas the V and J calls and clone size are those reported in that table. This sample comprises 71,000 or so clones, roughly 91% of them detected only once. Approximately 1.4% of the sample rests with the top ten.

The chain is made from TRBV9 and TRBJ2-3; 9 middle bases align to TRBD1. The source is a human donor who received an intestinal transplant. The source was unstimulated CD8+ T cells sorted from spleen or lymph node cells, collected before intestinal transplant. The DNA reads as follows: TGTGCCAGCAGCCCCGGACAGGGGCCCACAGATACGCAGTATTTT. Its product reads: CASSPGQGPTDTQYF.